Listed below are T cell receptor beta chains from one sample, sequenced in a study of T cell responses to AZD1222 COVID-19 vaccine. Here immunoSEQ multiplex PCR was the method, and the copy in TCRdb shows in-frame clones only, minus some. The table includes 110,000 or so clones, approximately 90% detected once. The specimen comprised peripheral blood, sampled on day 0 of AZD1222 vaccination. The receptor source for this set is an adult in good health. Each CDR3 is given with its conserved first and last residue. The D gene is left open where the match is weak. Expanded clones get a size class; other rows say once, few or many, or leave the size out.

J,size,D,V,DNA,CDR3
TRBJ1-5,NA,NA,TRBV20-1,TGCAGTGCTAGTCTACGGCGGGGGAGCAATCAGCCCCAGCATTTT,CSASLRRGSNQPQHF
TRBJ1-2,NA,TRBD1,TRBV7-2,TGTGCCAGCAGTAGGACAGGGGGAGTTGGAGGTGGCTACACCTTC,CASSRTGGVGGGYTF
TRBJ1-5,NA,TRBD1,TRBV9,TGTGCCAGCAGCGACCGCGCCGGGGGACAGGGGTACCAGCCCCAGCATTTT,CASSDRAGGQGYQPQHF
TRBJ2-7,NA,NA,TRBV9,TGTGCCAGCAGCACGGGGAGCCTCTACGAGCAGTACTTC,CASSTGSLYEQYF
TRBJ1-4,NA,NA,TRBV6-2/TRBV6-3,TGTGCCAGCAGTTATGGTGGGGGCCCTGAAAAACTGTTTTTT,CASSYGGGPEKLFF
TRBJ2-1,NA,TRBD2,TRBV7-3,TGTGCCAGCAGCTTAAGCGGGGGGGCCTACAATGAGCAGTTCTTC,CASSLSGGAYNEQFF
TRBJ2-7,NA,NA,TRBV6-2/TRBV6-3,TGTGCCAGCAGTTCGGGGCTCTACGAGCAGTACTTC,CASSSGLYEQYF
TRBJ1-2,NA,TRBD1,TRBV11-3,TGTGCCAGCAGCTCCGGACAGGGGGCCTCTGGCTACACCTTC,CASSSGQGASGYTF
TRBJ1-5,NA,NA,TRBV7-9,TGTGCCAGCAGCGACAGAAATCAGCCCCAGCATTTT,CASSDRNQPQHF
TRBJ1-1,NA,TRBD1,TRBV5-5,TGTGCCAGCACCTGGACAGGGGGGAACACTGAAGCTTTCTTT,CASTWTGGNTEAFF
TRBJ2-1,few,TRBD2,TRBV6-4,TGTGCCAGCAGTGATCACAGCGGGGGGGTCAATGAGCAGTTCTTC,CASSDHSGGVNEQFF
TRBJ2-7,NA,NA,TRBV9,TGTGCCAGCAGCGTAGGTTCACAGGGTTACGAGCAGTACTTC,CASSVGSQGYEQYF
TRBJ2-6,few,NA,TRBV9,TGTGCCAGCAGCGTTACCCCCCGACAATGGCCCGGGGCCAACGTCCTGACTTTC,CASSVTPRQWPGANVLTF
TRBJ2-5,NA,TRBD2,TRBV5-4,TGTGCCAGCAGCTTTGGGGGGGGAGAGACCCAGTACTTC,CASSFGGGETQYF
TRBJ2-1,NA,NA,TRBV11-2,TGTGCCAGCAGCCCGGGCAGGCAGACCGCCTACAATGAGCAGTTCTTC,CASSPGRQTAYNEQFF
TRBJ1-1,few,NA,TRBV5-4,TGTGCCAGCAGCTTCTCGAACACTGAAGCTTTCTTT,CASSFSNTEAFF